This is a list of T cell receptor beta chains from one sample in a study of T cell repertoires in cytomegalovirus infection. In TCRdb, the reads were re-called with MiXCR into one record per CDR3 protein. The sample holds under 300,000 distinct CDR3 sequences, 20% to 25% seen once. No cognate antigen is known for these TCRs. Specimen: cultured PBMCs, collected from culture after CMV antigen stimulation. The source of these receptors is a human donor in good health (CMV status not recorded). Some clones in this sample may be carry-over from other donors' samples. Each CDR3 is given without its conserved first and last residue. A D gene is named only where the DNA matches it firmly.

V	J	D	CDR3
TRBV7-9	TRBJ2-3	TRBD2	ASSRNSGSATDTQY
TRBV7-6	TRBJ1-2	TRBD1	ASSTGTGYGYT
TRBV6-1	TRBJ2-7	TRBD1	ASREDRGYPYEQY
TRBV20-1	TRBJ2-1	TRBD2	SAMTGTSGREQF
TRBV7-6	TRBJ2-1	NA	ASTQTGSSYNEQF
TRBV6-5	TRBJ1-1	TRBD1	ASSYAGQLNTEAF
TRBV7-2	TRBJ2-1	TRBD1	ASSPGQGARNEQF
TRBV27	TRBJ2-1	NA	ASYGGQGSYNEQF
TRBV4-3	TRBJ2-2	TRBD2	ASSGGRAGGPNTGELF
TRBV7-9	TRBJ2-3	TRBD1	ASSKTGGTTDTQY
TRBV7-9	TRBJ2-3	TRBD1	ASSLTGEDTQY
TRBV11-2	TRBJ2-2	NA	ASSMPRVPELF
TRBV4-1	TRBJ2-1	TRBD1	ASSPHPRGRYNEQF
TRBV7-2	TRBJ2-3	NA	ASSRSSTDTQY
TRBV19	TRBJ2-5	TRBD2	ASSQTSGSPETQY
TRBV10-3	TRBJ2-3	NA	AISGASNTLDTQY
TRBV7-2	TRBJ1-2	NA	ASTTDRNYGYT
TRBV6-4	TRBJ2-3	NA	ASSVEDSTDTQY
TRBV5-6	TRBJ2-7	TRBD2	ASSLARTSGTYEQY
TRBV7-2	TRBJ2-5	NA	ASSSGQRETQY
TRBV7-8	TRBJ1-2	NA	ASSLVTGLVGYT
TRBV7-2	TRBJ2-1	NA	ASSFGAGYNEQF
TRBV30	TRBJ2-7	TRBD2	AWRAGYNYEQY
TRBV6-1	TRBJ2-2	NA	ASSSDTEAGTTGELF
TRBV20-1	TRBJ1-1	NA	SARGTRNTEAF
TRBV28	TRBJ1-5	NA	ASSLSGGLSNQPQH
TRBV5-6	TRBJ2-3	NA	ASSLARGTDTQY
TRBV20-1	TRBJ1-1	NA	SANGPGTPEAF
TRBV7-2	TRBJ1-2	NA	ASSLSGLNYGYT
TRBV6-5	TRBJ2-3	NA	ASSKGGGRY
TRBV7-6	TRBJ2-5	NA	ASRRTRDGIETQY
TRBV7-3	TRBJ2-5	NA	ASSLTWMETQY
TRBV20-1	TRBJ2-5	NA	SARGQVEGTQY
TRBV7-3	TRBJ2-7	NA	ASSLFLAGEQY
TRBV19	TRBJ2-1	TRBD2	ASSTYTSDEQF
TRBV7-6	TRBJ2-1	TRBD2	ASSLGTSGHNEQF
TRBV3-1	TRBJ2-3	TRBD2	ASSQEGLAGVTDTQY
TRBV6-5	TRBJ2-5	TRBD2	ASSGGGQETQY
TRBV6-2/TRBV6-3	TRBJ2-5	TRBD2	ASSYGTSGSQETQY
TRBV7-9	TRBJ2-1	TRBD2	ASSLAVGLAPSSYNEQF
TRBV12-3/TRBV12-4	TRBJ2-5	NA	ASSLSAPQETQY
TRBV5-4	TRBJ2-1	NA	ASSFGTYSNEQF
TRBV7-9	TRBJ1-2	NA	ASSLGTNDHGYT
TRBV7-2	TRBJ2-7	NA	ASSLSSVTLNEQY
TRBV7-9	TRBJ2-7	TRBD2	ASSAGGDKPKEQY
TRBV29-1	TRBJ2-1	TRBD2	SVDRAGVENEQF
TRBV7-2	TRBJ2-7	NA	ASSRESSYEQY
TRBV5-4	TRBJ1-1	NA	ASSLVAGGTEAF
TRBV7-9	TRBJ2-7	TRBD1	ASSLTGGVGPPSYEQY
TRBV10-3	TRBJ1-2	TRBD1	AINSIRGNYGYT
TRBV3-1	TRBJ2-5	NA	ASSQGLGGVSETQY
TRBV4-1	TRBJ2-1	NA	ASSQEIFSYNEQF
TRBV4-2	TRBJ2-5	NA	ASSQGQEGGTQY
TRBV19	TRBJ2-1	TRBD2	ASSPASGSNEQF
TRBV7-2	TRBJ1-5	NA	ASSFNNNQPQH